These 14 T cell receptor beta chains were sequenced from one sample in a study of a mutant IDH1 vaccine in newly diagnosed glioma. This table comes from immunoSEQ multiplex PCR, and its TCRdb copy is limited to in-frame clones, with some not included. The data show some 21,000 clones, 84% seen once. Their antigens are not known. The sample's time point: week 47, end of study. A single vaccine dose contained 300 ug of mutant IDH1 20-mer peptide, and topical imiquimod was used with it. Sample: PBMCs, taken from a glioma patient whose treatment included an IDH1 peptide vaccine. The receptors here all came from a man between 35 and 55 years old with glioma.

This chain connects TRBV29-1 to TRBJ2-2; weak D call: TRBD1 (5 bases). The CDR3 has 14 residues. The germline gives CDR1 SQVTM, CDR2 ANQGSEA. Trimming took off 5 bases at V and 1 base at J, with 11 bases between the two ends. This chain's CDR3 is CSVQQGRNTGELFF. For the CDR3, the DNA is TGCAGCGTTCAGCAGGGTCGGAACACCGGGGAGCTGTTTTTT.

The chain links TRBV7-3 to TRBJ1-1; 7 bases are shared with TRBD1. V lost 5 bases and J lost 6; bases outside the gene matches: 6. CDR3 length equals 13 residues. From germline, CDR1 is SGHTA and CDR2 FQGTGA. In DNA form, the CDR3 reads TGTGCCAGCAGCCTACTAACAGGGGCTGAAGCTTTCTTT. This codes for CASSLLTGAEAFF.

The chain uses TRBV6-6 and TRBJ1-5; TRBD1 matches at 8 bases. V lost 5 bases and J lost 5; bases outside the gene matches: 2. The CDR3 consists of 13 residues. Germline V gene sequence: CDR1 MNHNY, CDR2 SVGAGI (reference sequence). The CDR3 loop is CASSQDRDQPQHF. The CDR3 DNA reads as TGTGCCAGCAGTCAGGACAGGGATCAGCCCCAGCATTTT.

This CDR3 reads CASTRRPLGTDTQYF. DNA of the CDR3: TGTGCCAGCACCAGGCGGCCCTTGGGCACAGATACGCAGTATTTT. V and J are TRBV6-5 and TRBJ2-3; D gene ambiguous. The germline CDR1 and CDR2 sequences are MNHEY and SVGAGI. The CDR3 covers 15 residues. V lost 7 bases, J lost 1 base, and 15 bases lay in between.

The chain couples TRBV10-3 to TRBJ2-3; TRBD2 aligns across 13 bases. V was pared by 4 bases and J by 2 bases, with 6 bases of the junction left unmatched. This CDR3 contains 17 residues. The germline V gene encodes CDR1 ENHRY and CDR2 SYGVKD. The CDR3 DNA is TGTGCCATCAGTGGGACTAGCGGGAGCTTTAACACAGATACGCAGTATTTT. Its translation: CAISGTSGSFNTDTQYF.

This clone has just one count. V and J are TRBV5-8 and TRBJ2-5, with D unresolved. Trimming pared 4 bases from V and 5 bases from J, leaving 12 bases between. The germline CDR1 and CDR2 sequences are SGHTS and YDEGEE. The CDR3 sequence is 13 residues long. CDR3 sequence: CASSHPVTETQYF. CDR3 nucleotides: TGTGCCAGCAGCCACCCGGTTACGGAGACCCAGTACTTC.

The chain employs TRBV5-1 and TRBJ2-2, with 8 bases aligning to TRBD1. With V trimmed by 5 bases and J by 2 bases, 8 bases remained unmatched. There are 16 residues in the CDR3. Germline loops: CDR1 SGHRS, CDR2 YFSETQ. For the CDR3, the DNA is TGCGCCAGCAGGGATGGACAGGGCCCTAACACCGGGGAGCTGTTTTTT. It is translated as CASRDGQGPNTGELFF. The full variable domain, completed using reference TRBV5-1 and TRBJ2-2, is KAGVTQTPRYLIKTRGQQVTLSCSPISGHRSVSWYQQTPGQGLQFLFEYFSETQRNKGNFPGRFSGRQFSNSRSEMNVSTLELGDSALYLCASRDGQGPNTGELFFGEGSRLTVL.

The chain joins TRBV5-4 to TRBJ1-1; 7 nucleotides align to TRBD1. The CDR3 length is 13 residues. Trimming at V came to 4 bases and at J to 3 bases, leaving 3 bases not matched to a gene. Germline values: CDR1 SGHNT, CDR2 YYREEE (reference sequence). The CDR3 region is CASSRDSDTEAFF. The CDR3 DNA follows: TGTGCCAGCAGCCGGGACAGCGACACTGAAGCTTTCTTT. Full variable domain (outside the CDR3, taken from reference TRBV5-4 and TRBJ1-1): ETGVTQSPTHLIKTRGQQVTLRCSSQSGHNTVSWYQQALGQGPQFIFQYYREEENGRGNFPPRFSGLQFPNYSSELNVNALELDDSALYLCASSRDSDTEAFFGQGTRLTVV.

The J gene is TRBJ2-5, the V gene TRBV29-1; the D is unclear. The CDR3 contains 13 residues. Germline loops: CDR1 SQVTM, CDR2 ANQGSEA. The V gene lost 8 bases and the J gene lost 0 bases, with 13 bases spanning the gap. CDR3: CSIVKSNQETQYF. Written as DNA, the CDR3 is TGCAGCATTGTAAAGTCGAACCAAGAGACCCAGTACTTC.

CDR3 sequence: CASSDLDQGGSSEAFF. In DNA form, the CDR3 reads TGCGCCAGCAGTGACCTCGATCAGGGGGGATCGAGTGAAGCTTTCTTT. The J gene is TRBJ1-1, the V gene TRBV10-2, with TRBD1 matching over 7 bases. Germline V gene data show CDR1 as WSHSY and CDR2 as SAAADI. V was clipped by 3 bases and J by 7 bases; unmatched bases: 14. The CDR3 contains 16 residues.

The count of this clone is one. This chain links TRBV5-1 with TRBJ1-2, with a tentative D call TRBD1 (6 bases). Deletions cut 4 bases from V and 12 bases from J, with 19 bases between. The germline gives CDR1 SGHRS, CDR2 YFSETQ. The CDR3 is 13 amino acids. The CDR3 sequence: CASSQFTGIQNTF. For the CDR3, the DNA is TGCGCCAGCAGCCAATTCACAGGGATCCAAAACACCTTC. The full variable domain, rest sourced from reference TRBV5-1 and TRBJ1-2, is KAGVTQTPRYLIKTRGQQVTLSCSPISGHRSVSWYQQTPGQGLQFLFEYFSETQRNKGNFPGRFSGRQFSNSRSEMNVSTLELGDSALYLCASSQFTGIQNTFGSGTRLTVV.

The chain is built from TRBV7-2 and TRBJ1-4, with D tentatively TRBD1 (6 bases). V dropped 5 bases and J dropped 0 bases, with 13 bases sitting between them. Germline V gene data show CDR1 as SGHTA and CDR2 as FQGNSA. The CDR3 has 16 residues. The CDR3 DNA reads TGTGCCAGCAGCCCTTTACAGGGCGCAACTAATGAAAAACTGTTTTTT. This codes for CASSPLQGATNEKLFF.

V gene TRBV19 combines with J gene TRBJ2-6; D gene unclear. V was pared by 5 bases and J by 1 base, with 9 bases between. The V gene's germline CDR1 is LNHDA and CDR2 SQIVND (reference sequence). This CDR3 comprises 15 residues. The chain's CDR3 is CASSWSVSGANVLTF. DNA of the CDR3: TGTGCCAGTAGTTGGTCAGTGTCTGGGGCCAACGTCCTGACTTTC. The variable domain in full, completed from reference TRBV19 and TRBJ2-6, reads DGGITQSPKYLFRKEGQNVTLSCEQNLNHDAMYWYRQDPGQGLRLIYYSQIVNDFQKGDIAEGYSVSREKKESFPLTVTSAQKNPTAFYLCASSWSVSGANVLTFGAGSRLTVL.

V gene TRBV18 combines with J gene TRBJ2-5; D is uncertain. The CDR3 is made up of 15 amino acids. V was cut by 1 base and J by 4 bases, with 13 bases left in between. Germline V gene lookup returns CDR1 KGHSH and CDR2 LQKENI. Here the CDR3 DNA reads TGTGCCAGCTCACCACTTCTGGACCTGGGAGAGACCCAGTACTTC. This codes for CASSPLLDLGETQYF.